Listed below are T cell receptor beta chains from one sample, sequenced in a study of CD8 T cells in Susac syndrome. Each CDR3 protein is one row after TCRdb ran MiXCR on the immunoSEQ multiplex PCR reads. The table lists 200,000 or so distinct CDR3 sequences, 90% to 95% of them singletons, with about 0.087% in the top ten. The material sequenced was CD4+ T cells from PBMCs. The origin of the receptors is a human donor with multiple sclerosis. The CDR3 runs from the conserved cysteine through the conserved F or W. A D gene is named only where the DNA matches it firmly. The size field is filled for only some rows; it gives once, few, many or a size class.

NA,NA,TRBV20-1,TRBJ1-2,CSARGELANYGYTF,TGCAGTGCTAGAGGGGAACTGGCTAACTATGGCTACACCTTC
NA,TRBD1,TRBV20-1,TRBJ2-7,CSARSDRAYEQYF,TGCAGTGCTAGATCCGACAGGGCCTACGAGCAGTACTTC
NA,NA,TRBV18,TRBJ2-7,CASSPWGPTYEQYF,TGTGCCAGCTCACCCTGGGGGCCTACCTACGAGCAGTACTTC
NA,NA,TRBV12-3/TRBV12-4,TRBJ2-5,CASSLGRAETQYF,TGTGCCAGCAGTTTAGGCAGGGCAGAGACCCAGTACTTC
NA,NA,TRBV24-1,TRBJ1-1,CATSGGNTEAFF,TGTGCCACCTCGGGGGGGAACACTGAAGCTTTCTTT
once,NA,TRBV3-1,TRBJ2-3,CASSPQSGFTDTQYF,TGTGCCAGCAGCCCTCAAAGCGGTTTCACAGATACGCAGTATTTT
NA,NA,TRBV3-1,TRBJ1-2,CASSQGADYGYTF,TGTGCCAGCAGCCAAGGGGCCGACTATGGCTACACCTTC
NA,NA,TRBV7-8,TRBJ2-1,CASSFKRPYREEYNEQFF,TGTGCCAGCAGCTTCAAAAGGCCCTACAGGGAAGAGTACAATGAGCAGTTCTTC
NA,NA,TRBV5-1,TRBJ2-7,CASSFGQPSYEQYF,TGCGCCAGCAGCTTCGGGCAGCCCTCCTACGAGCAGTACTTC
NA,TRBD2,TRBV19,TRBJ2-1,CATASGAYNEQFF,TGTGCCACCGCTAGCGGGGCTTACAATGAGCAGTTCTTC
NA,NA,TRBV9,TRBJ1-2,CASSVDAGNYGYTF,TGTGCCAGCAGCGTAGATGCGGGGAACTATGGCTACACCTTC
NA,NA,TRBV20-1,TRBJ1-1,CSAISQGRDTEAFF,TGCAGTGCTATAAGTCAGGGAAGGGACACTGAAGCTTTCTTT
NA,NA,TRBV3-1,TRBJ2-3,CASSQERRADTQYF,TGTGCCAGCAGCCAAGAAAGAAGGGCAGATACGCAGTATTTT
NA,NA,TRBV20-1,TRBJ2-4,CSAPTMGKNIQYF,TGCAGTGCTCCAACGATGGGCAAAAACATTCAGTACTTC
NA,NA,TRBV4-1,TRBJ1-1,CASSRGGDTEAFF,TGTGCCAGCAGCCGCGGAGGGGACACTGAAGCTTTCTTT
NA,NA,TRBV30,TRBJ2-5,CAWSVTGTQYF,TGTGCCTGGAGTGTAACGGGGACCCAGTACTTC